What follows are 11 T cell receptor beta chains derived from one specimen sequenced in a study of cytomegalovirus exposure and HLA in healthy donors. Data came from immunoSEQ multiplex PCR; TCRdb stores just in-frame clones and leaves some out. There are some 200,000 clones in the sample; 75% to 95% occur only once, and around 1% lies in the top ten. Sequencing used PBMCs. The source of these receptors is a woman aged 18-29 years in good health and CMV-seronegative.

This clone showed up just a few times. The rearrangement uses TRBV27 and TRBJ1-6; D uncertain. Trimming pared 0 bases from V and 9 bases from J, leaving 9 bases between. The CDR3 consists of 14 residues. In germline, CDR1 is MNHEY, CDR2 SMNVEV (reference sequence). The CDR3 loop reads CASSLSTRVSPLHF. CDR3 bases: TGTGCCAGCAGTTTATCGACTAGGGTTTCACCCCTCCACTTT.

The chain uses TRBV6-1 and TRBJ2-7; 9 bases agree with TRBD2. This CDR3 region has 16 residues. V shed 1 base and J 0 bases; nucleotides not matched to a gene: 4. Germline V gene sequence: CDR1 MNHNS, CDR2 SASEGT. The CDR3 DNA follows: TGTGCCAGCAGTGAAGTGGGCGGGAGGGCCTCCTACGAGCAGTACTTC. Translation gives CASSEVGGRASYEQYF.

The chain employs TRBV30 and TRBJ1-1, with TRBD1 identical over 10 bases. The CDR3 has 15 amino acids. V lost 1 base to trimming and J lost 4 bases; unmatched junction nucleotides: 6. The germline V gene has CDR1 GTSNPN and CDR2 SVGIG (reference sequence). The CDR3 nucleotides are TGTGCCTGGAGTGATCAGACAGGGGGCCCCACTGAAGCTTTCTTT. Translating it yields CAWSDQTGGPTEAFF.

As for this clone: A much larger clone is a single base away; this may be a read error. V gene TRBV9 combines with J gene TRBJ2-5; TRBD2 aligns across 7 bases. Trimming cost V 3 bases and J 2 bases; bases outside gene matches: 10. The length of the CDR3 is 16 residues. Germline V gene sequence: CDR1 SGDLS, CDR2 YYNGEE. The CDR3 DNA sequence: TGTGCCAGCAGCGCCGGGACTAACGGACCTCAAGAGACCCAGTACTTC. It codes for CASSAGTNGPQETQYF.

Here the CDR3 DNA reads TGTGCCACCAGCAGAGATCTGGGCAGCGGAAACACCATATATTTT. Translation: CATSRDLGSGNTIYF. The chain is built from TRBV15 and TRBJ1-3; no reliable D call. CDR1 LNHNV and CDR2 YYDKDF come from the germline V gene (reference sequence). This CDR3 has 15 amino acids. With 0 bases removed from V and 4 bases from J, the gap between germline ends came to 10 bases. Filled out from reference TRBV15 and TRBJ1-3, the complete variable domain reads DAMVIQNPRYQVTQFGKPVTLSCSQTLNHNVMYWYQQKSSQAPKLLFHYYDKDFNNEADTPDNFQSRRPNTSFCFLDIRSPGLGDTAMYLCATSRDLGSGNTIYFGEGSWLTVV.

The chain joins TRBV11-3 to TRBJ2-3; no firm D call. The germline gives CDR1 SGHNT, CDR2 YENEEA. This CDR3 is built from 13 residues. V lost 5 bases and J 2 bases, leaving 8 bases between the germline ends. For the CDR3, the DNA is TGTGCCAGCAGCCAGTACTACACAGATACGCAGTATTTT. Amino acids: CASSQYYTDTQYF.

This clone was detected only once. The CDR3 DNA reads as TGTGCCAGCAGCAGACAGGGGGGCCTATCTTTTGGGCAGTTCTTC. Its translation: CASSRQGGLSFGQFF. The genes are TRBV5-4 and TRBJ2-1, with TRBD1 matching 9 bases. Germline trimming cut 4 bases from V and 12 bases from J; bases unmatched to any gene: 14. The CDR3 is made up of 15 amino acids. Germline CDR1 reads SGHNT; CDR2 reads YYREEE (reference sequence). Complete variable domain (other parts from reference TRBV5-4 and TRBJ2-1): ETGVTQSPTHLIKTRGQQVTLRCSSQSGHNTVSWYQQALGQGPQFIFQYYREEENGRGNFPPRFSGLQFPNYSSELNVNALELDDSALYLCASSRQGGLSFGQFFGPGTRLTVL.

The CDR3 DNA reads as TGCGCCAGCAGCGAGTCACAGGGGAGCCATGAAAAACTGTTTTTT. Translation gives CASSESQGSHEKLFF. The chain employs TRBV5-1 and TRBJ1-4, with 7 positions matching TRBD1. The CDR3 loop spans 15 amino acids. J was trimmed by 6 bases and V by 4 bases; bases with no gene match: 9. Germline V gives CDR1 SGHRS, CDR2 YFSETQ.

This clone was counted a single time. This chain joins TRBV6-5 and TRBJ2-7, with 7 bases that match TRBD1. The V gene's germline CDR1 is MNHEY and CDR2 SVGAGI. The CDR3 runs 15 residues. Trimming at V came to 6 bases and at J to 0 bases, leaving 8 bases not matched to a gene. For the CDR3, the DNA is TGTGCCAGCAGCACAACCGGGACAGCCTCCTACGAGCAGTACTTC. Translating gives CASSTTGTASYEQYF.

V is TRBV5-4 and J is TRBJ2-1; 8 bases fit TRBD2. Germline-derived CDR1 and CDR2 are SGHNT and YYREEE (reference sequence). V was pared by 3 bases and J by 9 bases, with 14 bases of the junction left unmatched. This CDR3 spans 16 amino acids. The DNA for the CDR3 is TGTGCCAGCAGCTCTCCGGGACTAGTGTCATCGGGTGAGCAGTTCTTC. Its translation: CASSSPGLVSSGEQFF.

The chain is built from TRBV18 and TRBJ1-1; 10 bases match TRBD1. This CDR3 region has 16 residues. V shed 5 bases and J 4 bases; nucleotides not matched to a gene: 10. The germline V gene encodes CDR1 KGHSH and CDR2 LQKENI. The CDR3: CASSTARQGAGTEAFF. DNA for the CDR3: TGTGCCAGCTCAACGGCCCGACAGGGGGCCGGCACTGAAGCTTTCTTT.